In this sample, the clone carrying this TCR beta chain turned up a few times. As yet, its antigen is unknown. Unique molecular identifiers tagged the TCR beta cDNA libraries. Input populations of 1 to 10 million T cells gave rise to approximately 480,000 cDNA molecules. TCRdb re-called the PCR reads through MiXCR, storing one row per CDR3 protein. There are 650,000 to 850,000 distinct CDR3 sequences in the sample; roughly 50% occur only once, and 4% to 5.5% lies in the top ten. The V and J ends lost 4 bases and 0 bases respectively, with 12 bases between them. The CDR3 totals 15 residues. Germline V gene lookup returns CDR1 ENHRY and CDR2 SYGVKD. The data derive from a study of post-analysis software for immune sequencing data. Overall study: Included courses were relapsing-remitting and secondary progressive multiple sclerosis; progressive-relapsing multiple sclerosis was also included. Study results and limitations: Controls significantly exceeded multiple sclerosis patients in normalized Chao1 diversity. TRBV segments more frequent in patients than in controls numbered roughly 5 and included TRBV5-6, TRBV5-1 and TRBV20-1.

The V gene is TRBV10-3, the J gene TRBJ1-2; D not certain. The receptor's source is a girl under 18 with multiple sclerosis. Sequenced material: blood. This chain's CDR3 is CAISGESYANYGYTF. For the CDR3, the DNA is TGTGCCATCAGTGGAGAGAGCTATGCTAACTATGGCTACACCTTC.